This TCR beta chain was identified during a study of shared clonotypes between healthy human individuals. As for the study in general: Plates per donor: three CD4 naive, three CD4 memory, two CD8 naive, one CD8 memory.

CDR3 size: 14 residues. Germline V gene lookup returns CDR1 SGHRS and CDR2 YFSETQ. Between the trimmed V and J ends, which lost 3 bases and 7 bases, there was a span of 17 bases. The repertoire was sequenced with immunoSEQ multiplex PCR; TCRdb's copy has only in-frame clones and lacks some. There are 2 million to 3 million clones in the sample; 93% occur only once, and around 0.37% lies in the top ten. This TCR came from a man younger than 35 in good health. Some clones in this sample may be carry-over from other donors' samples. Sequencing used naive CD4+ T cells from PBMCs. Subset reported: CD45RA+ positively selected. The chain has TRBV5-1 and TRBJ2-7; D assignment may be TRBD1 or TRBD2 (5 bases each). Here the CDR3 DNA reads TGCGCCAGCAGCTCGGGGACCCCGATCTTAGAGCAGTACTTC. Its protein product is CASSSGTPILEQYF. Complete variable domain (other parts from reference TRBV5-1 and TRBJ2-7): KAGVTQTPRYLIKTRGQQVTLSCSPISGHRSVSWYQQTPGQGLQFLFEYFSETQRNKGNFPGRFSGRQFSNSRSEMNVSTLELGDSALYLCASSSGTPILEQYFGPGTRLTVT.